This T cell receptor beta chain was sequenced in a study of beta chain features in type 1 diabetes. Central memory, naive, regulatory and stem cell-like memory CD4+ cells were sorted by CD45RO/CCR7/CD25/CD127/CD95/CD27. CDR3 length equals 12 residues. Germline loops: CDR1 GTSNPN, CDR2 SVGIG (reference sequence). The V end was cut by 3 bases, the J end by 3 bases, with 9 bases between. This clone appeared a few times. Expressed TCRB transcripts were sequenced after all isolated RNA was converted to cDNA. Profiling relied on immunoSEQ multiplex PCR, and the TCRdb table lists in-frame clones only, not all of them. The sample records 600,000 to 650,000 clones, 15% to 17% being singletons.

Input material: naive CD4+ T cells from blood. This rearrangement joins TRBV30 to TRBJ2-7; D gene ambiguous. The clonotype was recovered from a man aged 18 to 30 in good health. CDR3 residues: CAWRRSNYEQYF. CDR3 in DNA: TGTGCCTGGAGGCGCTCCAACTACGAGCAGTACTTC. Full variable domain (remainder filled in from reference TRBV30 and TRBJ2-7): SQTIHQWPATLVQPVGSPLSLECTVEGTSNPNLYWYRQAAGRGLQLLFYSVGIGQISSEVPQNLSASRPQDRQFILSSKKLLLSDSGFYLCAWRRSNYEQYFGPGTRLTVT.